These 10 T cell receptor beta chains came from one sample sequenced in a study of cytomegalovirus exposure and HLA in healthy donors. Amplification used 60 Vbeta primers and 13 Jbeta primers. Sequencing used immunoSEQ multiplex PCR; TCRdb keeps in-frame clones, though not all of them. The data show 130,000 to 150,000 clones, about three quarters seen once. Sequencing was performed on PBMCs. The receptors were sampled from a male donor in good health and CMV-seronegative.

This rearrangement joins TRBV29-1 to TRBJ1-1; 9 bases line up with TRBD1. CDR1 and CDR2 from the germline V gene are SQVTM and ANQGSEA. The CDR3 contains 14 residues. The junction had 10 bases not matched to a gene; V was cut back by 4 bases and J by 7 bases. The CDR3 bases are TGCAGCGTTGTAGGGACAGGGTATGTTGGTGAAGCTTTCTTT. Amino acids: CSVVGTGYVGEAFF. Combining the CDR3 with reference TRBV29-1 and TRBJ1-1 gives the whole variable domain SAVISQKPSRDICQRGTSLTIQCQVDSQVTMMFWYRQQPGQSLTLIATANQGSEATYESGFVIDKFPISRPNLTFSTLTVSNMSPEDSSIYLCSVVGTGYVGEAFFGQGTRLTVV.

The chain recombines TRBV18 with TRBJ1-3; the D gene is possibly TRBD1 (6 bases). The length of the CDR3 is 14 residues. V shed 6 bases and J shed 2 bases, with 11 bases lying between them. CDR1 and CDR2 from the germline V gene are KGHSH and LQKENI. The CDR3 here is CASSRNRAGNTIYF. DNA of the CDR3: TGTGCCAGCTCTCGGAACAGGGCTGGAAACACCATATATTTT.

The V gene is TRBV7-2, the J gene TRBJ1-2, with D perhaps TRBD1 (6 bases). V lost 5 bases and J lost 3, with 13 bases in between. CDR1 is SGHTA, CDR2 FQGNSA, per germline. The CDR3 runs to 14 residues. The CDR3 protein is CASSPRGGHYGYTF. Here the CDR3 DNA reads TGTGCCAGCAGCCCTAGGGGGGGGCACTATGGCTACACCTTC.

This clone occurred once. The J gene is TRBJ1-2, the V gene TRBV5-8; 12 bases map to TRBD1. Germline values: CDR1 SGHTS, CDR2 YDEGEE. Losses at the gene ends were 0 bases for V and 1 base for J; bases not matched to a gene: 10. The CDR3 extends over 19 amino acids. The CDR3 loop reads CASSLGGTGGKFVNYGYTF. In nucleotides, the CDR3 is TGTGCCAGCAGCTTGGGTGGGACAGGGGGCAAATTTGTTAACTATGGCTACACCTTC.

In this sample, this clone turned up once. V is TRBV5-1 and J is TRBJ2-7; TRBD1 matches 8 bases. From germline, CDR1 is SGHRS and CDR2 YFSETQ. The trim removed 4 bases at V and 5 bases at J, leaving 8 bases unmatched. CDR3 size: 14 residues. CDR3 loop: CASSARQGINEQYF. The CDR3 DNA is TGCGCCAGCAGCGCCCGACAGGGGATCAACGAGCAGTACTTC. Full variable domain (missing parts from reference TRBV5-1 and TRBJ2-7): KAGVTQTPRYLIKTRGQQVTLSCSPISGHRSVSWYQQTPGQGLQFLFEYFSETQRNKGNFPGRFSGRQFSNSRSEMNVSTLELGDSALYLCASSARQGINEQYFGPGTRLTVT.

J is TRBJ2-2 and V is TRBV13, with D possibly being TRBD1 (7 bases). V was cut by 5 bases and J by 1 base, with 14 bases left in between. From germline, CDR1 is PRHDT and CDR2 FYEKMQ (reference sequence). The length of the CDR3 is 16 residues. CDR3 sequence reads: CASSTRQGGNTGELFF. CDR3 nucleotides: TGTGCCAGCAGCACCAGACAGGGAGGGAACACCGGGGAGCTGTTTTTT.

The chain carries TRBV19 and TRBJ2-3; 9 nucleotides line up with TRBD2. The CDR3 has 16 amino acids. CDR1 is LNHDA, CDR2 SQIVND, per germline (reference sequence). J gave up 0 bases and V 4 bases, and 5 bases lay outside the gene matches. The CDR3 protein is CASSRGGRDSTDTQYF. The DNA of the CDR3 is TGTGCCAGTAGTAGAGGCGGGAGGGATAGCACAGATACGCAGTATTTT.

There are a few counts of this clone. This rearrangement joins TRBV5-8 to TRBJ2-7; D remains unclear. Germline V gene sequence: CDR1 SGHTS, CDR2 YDEGEE. The length of the CDR3 is 13 residues. The germline V and J ends were trimmed by 0 bases and 2 bases, with 6 bases remaining between them. The CDR3 sequence: CASSLAETYEQYF. CDR3 DNA sequence: TGTGCCAGCAGCTTGGCGGAGACCTACGAGCAGTACTTC.

Details on this clone: One end of the junction is discordant with germline, which a read error may explain. The chain employs TRBV7-6 and TRBJ1-4, with 9 bases lining up with TRBD1. The CDR3 has 15 amino acids. Germline CDR1 is SGHVS and CDR2 is FNYEAQ. CDR3 residues: CANSFTGGPNEKLFF. The CDR3, as DNA: TGTGCCAACAGCTTCACAGGGGGCCCAAATGAAAAACTGTTTTTT.

This clone was counted a few times. The chain employs TRBV30 and TRBJ2-3, with D hard to call. Trimming cost V 5 bases and J 2 bases, with 8 bases left between them. CDR3 size: 12 residues. The germline CDR1 and CDR2 sequences are GTSNPN and SVGIG (reference sequence). This chain's CDR3 is CAWAYSTDTQYF. Written as DNA, the CDR3 is TGTGCCTGGGCCTATTCCACAGATACGCAGTATTTT. The full variable domain, with the rest looked up from reference TRBV30 and TRBJ2-3, is SQTIHQWPATLVQPVGSPLSLECTVEGTSNPNLYWYRQAAGRGLQLLFYSVGIGQISSEVPQNLSASRPQDRQFILSSKKLLLSDSGFYLCAWAYSTDTQYFGPGTRLTVL.